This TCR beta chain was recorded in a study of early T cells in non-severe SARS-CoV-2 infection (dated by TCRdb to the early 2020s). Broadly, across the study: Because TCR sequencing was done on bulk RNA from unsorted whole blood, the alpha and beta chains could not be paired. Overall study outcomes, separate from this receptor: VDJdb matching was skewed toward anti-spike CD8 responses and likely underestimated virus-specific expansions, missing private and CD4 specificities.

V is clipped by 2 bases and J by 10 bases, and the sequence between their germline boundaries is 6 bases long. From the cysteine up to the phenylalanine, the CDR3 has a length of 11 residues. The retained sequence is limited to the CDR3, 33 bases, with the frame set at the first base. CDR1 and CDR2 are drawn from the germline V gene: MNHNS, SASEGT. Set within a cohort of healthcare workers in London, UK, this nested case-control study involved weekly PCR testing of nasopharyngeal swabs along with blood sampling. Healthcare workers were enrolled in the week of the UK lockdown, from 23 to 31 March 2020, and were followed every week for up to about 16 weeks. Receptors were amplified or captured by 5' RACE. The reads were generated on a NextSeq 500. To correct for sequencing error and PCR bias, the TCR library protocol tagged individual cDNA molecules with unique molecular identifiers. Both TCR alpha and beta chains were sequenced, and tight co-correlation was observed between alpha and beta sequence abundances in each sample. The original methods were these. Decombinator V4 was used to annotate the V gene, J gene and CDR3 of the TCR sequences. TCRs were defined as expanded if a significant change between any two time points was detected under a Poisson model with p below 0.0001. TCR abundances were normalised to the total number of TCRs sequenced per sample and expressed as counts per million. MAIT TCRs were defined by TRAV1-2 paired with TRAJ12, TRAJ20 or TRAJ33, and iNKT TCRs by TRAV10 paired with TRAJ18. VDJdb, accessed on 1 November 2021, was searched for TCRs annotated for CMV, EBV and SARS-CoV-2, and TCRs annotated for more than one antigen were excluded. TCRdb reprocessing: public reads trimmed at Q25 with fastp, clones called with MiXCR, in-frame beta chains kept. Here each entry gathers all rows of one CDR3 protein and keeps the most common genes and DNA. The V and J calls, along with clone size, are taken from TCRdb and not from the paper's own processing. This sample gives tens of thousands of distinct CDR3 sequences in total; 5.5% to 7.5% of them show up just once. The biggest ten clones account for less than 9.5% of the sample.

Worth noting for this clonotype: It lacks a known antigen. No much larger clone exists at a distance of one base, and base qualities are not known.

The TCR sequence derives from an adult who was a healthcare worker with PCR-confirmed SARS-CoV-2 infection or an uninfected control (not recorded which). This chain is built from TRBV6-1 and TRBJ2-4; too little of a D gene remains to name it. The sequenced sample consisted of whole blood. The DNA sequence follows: TGTGCCAGCAGTGAAATTTCAATTCAGTACTTC. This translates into CASSEISIQYF.